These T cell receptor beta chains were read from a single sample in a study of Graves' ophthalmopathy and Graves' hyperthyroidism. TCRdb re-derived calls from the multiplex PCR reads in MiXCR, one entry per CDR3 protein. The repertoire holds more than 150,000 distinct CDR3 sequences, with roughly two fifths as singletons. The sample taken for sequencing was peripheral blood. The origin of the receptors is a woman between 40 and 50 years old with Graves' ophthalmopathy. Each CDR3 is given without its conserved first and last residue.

ASSLDWGDSEAF | TRBJ1-1 | TRBV7-8
ASSLGQAFGYT | TRBJ1-2 | TRBV28
ASSPQGLGPGETQY | TRBJ2-5 | TRBV5-8
ASTYPGQGSFGEDPYEQY | TRBJ2-7 | TRBV13
ASSRVGTDTQY | TRBJ2-3 | TRBV7-3
ASSLASALNTEAF | TRBJ1-1 | TRBV5-1
ASSLRDSKETQY | TRBJ2-5 | TRBV7-9
ASGPGRPYEQY | TRBJ2-7 | TRBV6-2/TRBV6-3
ASSRNLGETQY | TRBJ2-5 | TRBV12-3/TRBV12-4
ASARLEGTGTQY | TRBJ2-5 | TRBV12-5
ATSSRRNTEAF | TRBJ1-1 | TRBV24-1
ASSMKETQY | TRBJ2-5 | TRBV5-6
ASSVGTRVERETQY | TRBJ2-5 | TRBV9
ASSSREVLTGELF | TRBJ2-2 | TRBV7-9
ATSRDFETGAHGYT | TRBJ1-2 | TRBV15
ASSLGQGSFGLLYGYT | TRBJ1-2 | TRBV28
ASRPVALEAF | TRBJ1-1 | TRBV9
ASTTQGYEQY | TRBJ2-7 | TRBV6-1
ASSPQGQKNYGYT | TRBJ1-2 | TRBV19
AWSVPGLAGVRETQY | TRBJ2-5 | TRBV30
ATSRDQGGPGGEQY | TRBJ2-7 | TRBV15
ASSPPFLRDTEAF | TRBJ1-1 | TRBV7-8
ASSRASGPYEQY | TRBJ2-7 | TRBV3-1
ASTGGTGVNGCT | TRBJ1-2 | TRBV6-1
ASSYSPVDSGNTIY | TRBJ1-3 | TRBV6-2/TRBV6-3
ASSYRTSGGYEQY | TRBJ2-7 | TRBV7-2
ASRVTGGYGYT | TRBJ1-2 | TRBV28
ASSLFGSYEQY | TRBJ2-7 | TRBV27
ASSRLAIYEQY | TRBJ2-7 | TRBV6-2/TRBV6-3
ASIGFWNTEAF | TRBJ1-1 | TRBV6-5
AWSVQGDLH | TRBJ1-6 | TRBV30
ASSDVGGETQY | TRBJ2-5 | TRBV2
ASRRDRGSSYEQY | TRBJ2-7 | TRBV6-5
ASSTPRGEQY | TRBJ2-7 | TRBV6-2/TRBV6-3
ASSRTQGAEQY | TRBJ2-7 | TRBV7-2
ASSPHLETPKRAF | TRBJ1-1 | TRBV6-1
SGGYSNQPQH | TRBJ1-5 | TRBV28
ATSGGGPGELF | TRBJ2-2 | TRBV24-1
ASTTGGGSTEAF | TRBJ1-1 | TRBV7-9
ASTLRASWNTIY | TRBJ1-3 | TRBV28
ASSLNLGQGTYEQY | TRBJ2-7 | TRBV4-1
ASVGLRGGNTEAF | TRBJ1-1 | TRBV6-5